What follows are 29 T cell receptor beta chains derived from one specimen sequenced in a study of T cells after yellow fever vaccination. TCRdb re-called the 5' RACE reads with MiXCR, one entry per CDR3 protein. The table has some 200,000 distinct CDR3 sequences, approximately 9.9% seen once. The material was CD8+ T cells sorted from PBMCs, obtained 15 days after the yellow fever booster vaccination. The receptor source for this set is a man aged 18 to 35 who received the YFV17D yellow fever vaccine.

This clonotype occurred a few times. The chain couples TRBV5-4 to TRBJ2-7, with D possibly being TRBD1 (6 bases). This CDR3 comprises 15 residues. V was shortened by 0 bases and J by 7 bases, with 17 bases between the two germline ends. Germline V gene lookup returns CDR1 SGHNT and CDR2 YYREEE (reference sequence). The CDR3 protein is CASSLEAGASTEQYF. In DNA form, the CDR3 reads TGTGCCAGCAGCTTGGAGGCAGGGGCCTCCACAGAGCAGTACTTC.

Written as DNA, the CDR3 is TGTGCCAGCACCCCCTCCATGGGCAGGGAAGAGACCCAGTACTTC. This translates into CASTPSMGREETQYF. The V gene is TRBV12-3 or TRBV12-4, the J gene TRBJ2-5; perhaps TRBD1 as D (5 bases). This CDR3 has 15 amino acids. Trimming pared 7 bases from V and 3 bases from J, leaving 18 bases between.

The CDR3 region is CASSFPSWGENHEQYF. The CDR3 coding sequence is TGTGCCAGCAGCTTTCCATCGTGGGGGGAGAACCACGAGCAGTACTTC. The genes are TRBV7-9 and TRBJ2-7; D is perhaps TRBD2 (6 bases). The CDR3 totals 16 residues. V was clipped by 3 bases and J by 5 bases, with 20 bases between them. From germline, CDR1 is SEHNR and CDR2 FQNEAQ (reference sequence). The full variable domain, rest sourced from reference TRBV7-9 and TRBJ2-7, is DTGVSQNPRHKITKRGQNVTFRCDPISEHNRLYWYRQTLGQGPEFLTYFQNEAQLEKSRLLSDRFSAERPKGSFSTLEIQRTEQGDSAMYLCASSFPSWGENHEQYFGPGTRLTVT.

This clonotype was seen a few times. CDR3: CASSAGRMMNTEAFF. The DNA for the CDR3 is TGTGCCAGCAGCGCAGGACGGATGATGAACACTGAAGCTTTCTTT. This sequence joins TRBV9 and TRBJ1-1; D gene uncertain. The CDR3 is made up of 15 amino acids. Germline V gene data show CDR1 as SGDLS and CDR2 as YYNGEE. Trimming removed 3 bases at V and 0 bases at J, with 12 bases between.

This clonotype was recorded a few times. The chain employs TRBV7-9 and TRBJ2-7; TRBD1 matches at 7 bases. The CDR3 has 16 residues. V trimming: 5 bases; J trimming: 6 bases; junction bases outside the gene matches: 16. Germline lookup yields CDR1 SEHNR and CDR2 FQNEAQ (reference sequence). The CDR3 is CASSPPGGQTPGEQYF. CDR3 nucleotide sequence: TGTGCCAGCAGCCCCCCTGGGGGACAGACACCAGGCGAGCAGTACTTC.

In this sample, this clonotype turned up many times. The chain carries TRBV4-1 and TRBJ2-3, with D perhaps matching TRBD2 (5 bases). Trimming removed 4 bases from V and 0 bases from J, with 14 bases in between. This CDR3 has 16 amino acids. Per germline, CDR1 MGHRA and CDR2 YSYEKL. DNA for the CDR3: TGCGCCAGCAGCCCAATCGGAGAGCGGAGCACAGATACGCAGTATTTT. Translation gives CASSPIGERSTDTQYF.

CDR3 DNA: TGCGCCAGCAGCCAAGTGGTCCCAAGCCTTAACTATGGCTACACCTTC. It encodes CASSQVVPSLNYGYTF. This chain links TRBV4-1 with TRBJ1-2; the D is unclear. Germline V CDR1 and CDR2: MGHRA, YSYEKL. The CDR3 has 16 amino acids. The germline V and J ends were trimmed by 1 base and 1 base, with 13 bases remaining between them.

This clonotype was seen at least ten times. This chain connects TRBV7-9 to TRBJ2-7; the match to TRBD1 covers 7 bases. V trimming: 10 bases; J trimming: 1 base; junction bases outside the gene matches: 13. This CDR3 spans 15 amino acids. Germline V gene data show CDR1 as SEHNR and CDR2 as FQNEAQ (reference sequence). The CDR3 DNA reads as TGTGCCATCAGGGGACAGCGAGACGTTTCCTACGAGCAGTACGTC. It specifies CAIRGQRDVSYEQYV.

There are a few counts of this clonotype. V and J are TRBV7-9 and TRBJ2-3; 9 nucleotides agree with TRBD2. CDR3 length: 16 amino acids. J gave up 8 bases and V 4 bases, and 13 bases lay outside the gene matches. CDR1 and CDR2 from the germline V gene are SEHNR and FQNEAQ (reference sequence). CDR3: CASSSPVAGGEGTQYF. The CDR3 DNA is TGTGCCAGCAGCTCGCCCGTTGCGGGGGGGGAAGGTACGCAGTATTTT.

The chain couples TRBV20-1 to TRBJ2-5; 10 positions agree with TRBD2. This CDR3 is built from 15 residues. Germline trimming cut 0 bases from V and 3 bases from J; bases unmatched to any gene: 4. Germline CDR1 DFQATT, CDR2 SNEGSKA (reference sequence). CDR3: CSARDIGTSEETQYF. For the CDR3, the DNA is TGCAGTGCTAGAGATATTGGGACTAGCGAAGAGACCCAGTACTTC.

This clonotype was detected a few times. This chain connects TRBV7-9 to TRBJ2-5; the match to TRBD1 covers 10 bases. V lost 3 bases to trimming and J lost 5 bases; unmatched junction nucleotides: 9. From germline, CDR1 is SEHNR and CDR2 FQNEAQ (reference sequence). This CDR3 contains 16 residues. This chain's CDR3 is CASSLAVGTGVETQYF. The DNA of the CDR3 is TGTGCCAGCAGCTTGGCTGTTGGGACAGGGGTGGAGACCCAGTACTTC.

This clonotype was detected a few times. The V and J genes are TRBV28 and TRBJ2-2, with 11 positions matching TRBD2. The V gene end was trimmed by 5 bases and the J gene end by 1 base; junction bases not matched to a gene: 9. CDR3 size: 18 residues. Germline V gene data show CDR1 as MDHEN and CDR2 as SYDVKM. CDR3 sequence: CASSLPSGGSRNTGELFF. The CDR3 DNA reads as TGTGCCAGCAGTCTCCCTAGCGGGGGGTCCAGGAACACCGGGGAGCTGTTTTTT.

The CDR3 protein is CATRLKGGTEAFF. The CDR3 bases are TGTGCCACCAGACTTAAGGGGGGCACTGAAGCTTTCTTT. V is TRBV15 and J is TRBJ1-1; possibly TRBD1 for D (6 bases). This CDR3 comprises 13 residues. In germline, CDR1 is LNHNV, CDR2 YYDKDF (reference sequence). Trimming removed 6 bases at V and 4 bases at J, with 12 bases between.

The rearrangement joins TRBV6-5 to TRBJ2-7; 9 bases are shared with TRBD1. This CDR3 comprises 13 residues. Trimming took 6 bases from V and 5 from J; bases not matched to a gene: 5. Germline V lookup: CDR1 MNHEY, CDR2 SVGAGI. The CDR3 sequence: CASSHRGPNEQYF. The CDR3 nucleotides are TGTGCCAGCAGCCACAGGGGGCCTAACGAGCAGTACTTC.

The V and J genes are TRBV28 and TRBJ2-1, with TRBD1 identical over 10 bases. With 4 bases clipped from V and 6 bases from J, the junction kept 9 bases outside the gene matches. Germline V gene data show CDR1 as MDHEN and CDR2 as SYDVKM. This CDR3 region has 16 residues. CDR3 amino acids: CASSSLWGTGANEQFF. The DNA for the CDR3 is TGTGCCAGCAGTTCCCTTTGGGGGACAGGGGCCAATGAGCAGTTCTTC.

The table lists this clonotype with a few counts. The chain has TRBV7-6 and TRBJ2-2; D is perhaps TRBD2 (5 bases). The CDR3 is 16 residues long. Trimming took off 2 bases at V and 1 base at J, with 11 bases between the two ends. The germline CDR1 and CDR2 sequences are SGHVS and FNYEAQ. The CDR3, as DNA: TGTGCCAGCAGCTTATTAGAGGGTAGGAACACCGGGGAGCTGTTTTTT. This translates into CASSLLEGRNTGELFF. The full variable domain, in which reference TRBV7-6 and TRBJ2-2 provide the parts outside the CDR3, is GAGVSQSPRYKVTKRGQDVALRCDPISGHVSLYWYRQALGQGPEFLTYFNYEAQQDKSGLPNDRFSAERPEGSISTLTIQRTEQRDSAMYRCASSLLEGRNTGELFFGEGSRLTVL.

The chain recombines TRBV12-3 or TRBV12-4 with TRBJ1-1; 7 bases are a match to TRBD1. J was trimmed by 0 bases and V by 5 bases; bases with no gene match: 6. The CDR3 has 15 residues. CDR3 region: CASSPRTGLNTEAFF. The DNA of the CDR3 is TGTGCCAGCAGTCCGAGGACAGGCCTGAACACTGAAGCTTTCTTT.

This sequence joins TRBV9 and TRBJ1-1; TRBD1 is a possible D gene (5 bases). Trimming stripped 4 bases from V and 1 base from J, with 14 bases between. The CDR3 has 15 residues. Germline CDR1 SGDLS, CDR2 YYNGEE. CDR3 sequence (DNA): TGTGCCAGCAGCCCTTGGGGGAACTCGAACACTGAAGCTTTCTTT. Protein product: CASSPWGNSNTEAFF.

This clonotype came up a few times. The gene calls are TRBV6-5 and TRBJ2-3; D gene uncertain. V dropped 6 bases and J dropped 0 bases, with 10 bases sitting between them. Looked up from germline, CDR1 is MNHEY and CDR2 is SVGAGI. CDR3 length: 14 amino acids. In DNA, the CDR3 is TGTGCCAGCAGCTTACTGCCTAGCACAGATACGCAGTATTTT. Its translation: CASSLLPSTDTQYF.

This clonotype was observed a few times. CDR3 nucleotides: TGTGCCAGCAGTTCCGCCGGGACATGGAATTACGGGGAGCTGTTTTTT. It yields the protein CASSSAGTWNYGELFF. The V call is TRBV12-3 or TRBV12-4, the J call TRBJ2-2; D might be TRBD1 (6 bases). The V and J ends lost 4 bases and 7 bases respectively, with 19 bases between them. The CDR3 has 16 residues.

V and J are TRBV3-1 and TRBJ1-3; 7 nucleotides line up with TRBD1. J was trimmed by 4 bases and V by 5 bases; bases with no gene match: 5. CDR1 is LGHDT and CDR2 is YNNKEL in the germline V gene (reference sequence). The CDR3 covers 14 residues. The CDR3 loop is CASSETGAGNTIYF. In DNA form, the CDR3 reads TGTGCCAGCAGCGAAACAGGGGCCGGAAACACCATATATTTT.

The chain links TRBV15 to TRBJ1-4; 7 positions match TRBD1. There are 15 residues in the CDR3. Germline V gene sequence: CDR1 LNHNV, CDR2 YYDKDF (reference sequence). J gave up 7 bases and V 0 bases, and 5 bases lay outside the gene matches. The CDR3: CATSRDWQGGEKLFF. Written as DNA, the CDR3 is TGTGCCACCAGCAGAGATTGGCAGGGGGGTGAAAAACTGTTTTTT.

This sequence joins TRBV12-3 or TRBV12-4 and TRBJ1-2; D not resolved. Trimming cost V 0 bases and J 2 bases, with 16 bases left between them. CDR3 length: 17 amino acids. CDR3 sequence (DNA): TGTGCCAGCAGTTTAGCCGGACGGAAGATTCTAAACTATGGCTACACCTTC. Translation gives CASSLAGRKILNYGYTF.

This clonotype was detected only a few times. This rearrangement joins TRBV4-3 to TRBJ2-1; 11 nucleotides agree with TRBD2. The trim removed 1 base at V and 4 bases at J, leaving 3 bases unmatched. Germline V gene lookup returns CDR1 LGHNA and CDR2 YSLEER. This CDR3 spans 16 amino acids. CDR3 sequence: CASSQGLAGRYNEQFF. The CDR3 coding sequence is TGCGCCAGCAGCCAAGGACTAGCGGGGCGATACAATGAGCAGTTCTTC.

This clonotype was recorded many times. The rearrangement links TRBV7-9 to TRBJ1-1, with D perhaps matching TRBD1 (6 bases). CDR3 length equals 13 residues. V was shortened by 5 bases and J by 1 base, with 8 bases between the two germline ends. Germline values: CDR1 SEHNR, CDR2 FQNEAQ (reference sequence). CDR3 sequence reads: CASSPTGNTEAFF. CDR3 nucleotides: TGTGCCAGCAGCCCGACAGGGAACACTGAAGCTTTCTTT.

This clonotype has only a few counts. The rearrangement links TRBV5-1 to TRBJ2-1; 12 positions agree with TRBD2. The ends lost 5 bases at V and 7 bases at J; junction bases unmatched: 10. CDR3 length equals 16 residues. The germline gives CDR1 SGHRS, CDR2 YFSETQ. The CDR3 DNA follows: TGCGCCAGCAGGCGGACTAGCGGGGCCCTTTGGAATGAGCAGTTCTTC. Its protein product is CASRRTSGALWNEQFF.

This clonotype was seen more than once but under ten times. The genes are TRBV4-3 and TRBJ2-2; D not certain. The CDR3 extends over 14 amino acids. Germline V gives CDR1 LGHNA, CDR2 YSLEER. Trimming pared 3 bases from V and 5 bases from J, leaving 10 bases between. CDR3 sequence reads: CASSQRRTTGELFF. The CDR3 DNA sequence: TGCGCCAGCAGCCAGCGACGAACTACCGGGGAGCTGTTTTTT.

The chain is built from TRBV3-1 and TRBJ2-1; TRBD1 matches at 11 bases. J was trimmed by 7 bases and V by 1 base; bases with no gene match: 6. This CDR3 has 16 amino acids. The germline gives CDR1 LGHDT, CDR2 YNNKEL (reference sequence). As DNA, the CDR3 is TGTGCCAGCAGCCAAGGTCCCGGACAGGGGGCAAATGAGCAGTTCTTC. It yields the protein CASSQGPGQGANEQFF.

In its sample, this clonotype was seen many times. The chain has TRBV6-2 or TRBV6-3 and TRBJ1-1; D unclear. Germline CDR1 and CDR2: MNHEY and SVGEGT. Trimming left V 2 bases short and J 3 bases short, with 4 bases between. The CDR3 is 12 residues long. This chain's CDR3 is CASSYGDTEAFF. In nucleotides, the CDR3 is TGTGCCAGCAGTTACGGGGACACTGAAGCTTTCTTT.